The 28 T cell receptor beta chains below come from one sample, sequenced in a study of shared clonotypes between healthy human individuals. TCRdb's table, derived via immunoSEQ multiplex PCR, lists solely in-frame clones and lacks some. The table has about 690,000 clones, roughly 88% seen once. Material for sequencing was memory CD8+ T cells from PBMCs. Subset noted: CD45RO+ cells pooled with CCR7-negative TemRA cells. Receptors were obtained from a man aged 18 to 30 in good health. Some clones in this sample may be carry-over from other donors' samples.

The rearrangement links TRBV7-6 to TRBJ2-2; TRBD2 aligns across 7 bases. Germline CDR1 reads SGHVS; CDR2 reads FNYEAQ. This CDR3 is 17 amino acids long. With 4 bases clipped from V and 3 bases from J, the junction kept 11 bases outside the gene matches. The CDR3 region is CASSWWATSIYTGELFF. Here the CDR3 DNA reads TGTGCCAGCAGCTGGTGGGCGACTAGCATCTACACCGGGGAGCTGTTTTTT. Using reference TRBV7-6 and TRBJ2-2 for the parts outside the CDR3, the full variable domain is GAGVSQSPRYKVTKRGQDVALRCDPISGHVSLYWYRQALGQGPEFLTYFNYEAQQDKSGLPNDRFSAERPEGSISTLTIQRTEQRDSAMYRCASSWWATSIYTGELFFGEGSRLTVL.

CDR3 sequence reads: CASSEGGITGELFF. The CDR3 DNA reads as TGTGCCAGCAGCGAAGGCGGGATCACCGGGGAGCTGTTTTTT. This sequence joins TRBV7-9 and TRBJ2-2, with D tentatively TRBD2 (6 bases). Trimming shortened V by 5 bases and J by 4 bases, and 11 bases separated the two germline ends. Germline CDR1 reads SEHNR; CDR2 reads FQNEAQ (reference sequence). This CDR3 is built from 14 residues.

The chain employs TRBV28 and TRBJ2-7, with 12 bases aligning to TRBD2. The V segment lost 5 bases and the J segment 6 bases; nucleotides outside the gene matches: 11. The germline V gene has CDR1 MDHEN and CDR2 SYDVKM. This CDR3 region has 16 residues. CDR3 region: CASSTQLAGGPFEQYF. The CDR3 nucleotides are TGTGCCAGCAGTACCCAACTAGCGGGAGGTCCATTCGAGCAGTACTTC.

The V call is TRBV2, the J call TRBJ1-4; D is undetermined. V was shortened by 0 bases and J by 2 bases, with 7 bases between the two germline ends. The CDR3 is made up of 15 amino acids. Germline V gene sequence: CDR1 SNHLY, CDR2 FYNNEI. The CDR3 DNA follows: TGTGCCAGCAGTGAAGCGGCGGACACTAATGAAAAACTGTTTTTT. Amino acids: CASSEAADTNEKLFF.

This chain joins TRBV11-2 and TRBJ2-7, with 9 bases that match TRBD1. V lost 4 bases to trimming and J lost 3 bases; unmatched junction nucleotides: 7. The germline V gene has CDR1 SGHAT and CDR2 FQNNGV. The CDR3 has 15 residues. The CDR3 DNA reads TGTGCCAGCAGCTCTCCCCGGACAGGGGTCTACGAGCAGTACTTC. Translation gives CASSSPRTGVYEQYF.

The chain has TRBV7-8 and TRBJ2-1; D ambiguous. Per germline, CDR1 SGHVS and CDR2 FQNEAQ. V was clipped by 2 bases and J by 9 bases, with 17 bases between them. This CDR3 region has 15 residues. In DNA, the CDR3 is TGTGCCAGCAGCTTAAGGGCGTTTCCTCTAGGTGAGCAGTTCTTC. Protein sequence: CASSLRAFPLGEQFF.

There are a few counts of this clone. Other DNA sequences within the sample encode an identical CDR3. V usage is TRBV27 and J usage is TRBJ1-5; 9 bases line up with TRBD1. This CDR3 comprises 13 residues. The V gene end was trimmed by 6 bases and the J gene end by 4 bases; junction bases not matched to a gene: 1. Germline values: CDR1 MNHEY, CDR2 SMNVEV (reference sequence). The CDR3 DNA reads TGTGCCAGCAGGGGACAGGGTAATCAGCCCCAGCATTTT. It translates to CASRGQGNQPQHF.

The chain joins TRBV7-2 to TRBJ2-3, with D perhaps TRBD2 (6 bases). Germline V gene data show CDR1 as SGHTA and CDR2 as FQGNSA. The CDR3 extends over 17 amino acids. V lost 5 bases, J lost 0 bases, and 18 bases lay in between. The CDR3 sequence: CASSMGVWEESTDTQYF. DNA for the CDR3: TGTGCCAGCAGCATGGGGGTTTGGGAGGAAAGCACAGATACGCAGTATTTT. The full variable domain, completed using reference TRBV7-2 and TRBJ2-3, is GAGVSQSPSNKVTEKGKDVELRCDPISGHTALYWYRQSLGQGLEFLIYFQGNSAPDKSGLPSDRFSAERTGGSVSTLTIQRTQQEDSAVYLCASSMGVWEESTDTQYFGPGTRLTVL.

The chain has TRBV11-2 and TRBJ1-2, with 8 nucleotides matching TRBD1. The germline V gene encodes CDR1 SGHAT and CDR2 FQNNGV. V shed 5 bases and J 7 bases; nucleotides not matched to a gene: 9. The CDR3 contains 14 residues. The CDR3 DNA reads as TGTGCCAGCAGCCCCCAGGGGGCGCATTTTGGCTACACCTTC. Its translation: CASSPQGAHFGYTF.

The CDR3 DNA reads as TGTGCCAGCAGCTTATACGGCAATCAGCCCCAGCATTTT. Residues: CASSLYGNQPQHF. This chain connects TRBV7-8 to TRBJ1-5, with unresolved D. Trimming left V 2 bases short and J 2 bases short, with 4 bases between. The CDR3 totals 13 residues. The germline V gene has CDR1 SGHVS and CDR2 FQNEAQ.

This clone was detected only once. The rearrangement uses TRBV6-5 and TRBJ2-7, with D uncertain. V lost 5 bases to trimming and J lost 2 bases, with 7 bases between them. The CDR3 is 12 amino acids. Germline CDR1 is MNHEY and CDR2 is SVGAGI. DNA for the CDR3: TGTGCCAGCAGTGACGGAACCTACGAGCAGTACTTC. This sequence encodes CASSDGTYEQYF.

The chain has TRBV7-9 and TRBJ1-2; D remains unclear. V was cut by 1 base and J by 4 bases, with 13 bases left in between. The CDR3 length is 15 residues. From germline, CDR1 is SEHNR and CDR2 FQNEAQ (reference sequence). In DNA form, the CDR3 reads TGTGCCAGCAGCTTAGTGATGGCAGGCGCCTATGGCTACACCTTC. Protein product: CASSLVMAGAYGYTF.

The chain links TRBV27 to TRBJ2-1; TRBD2 matches 7 bases. V shed 6 bases, J shed 5 bases, and the junction held 13 bases outside the gene matches. CDR1 and CDR2 from the germline V gene are MNHEY and SMNVEV (reference sequence). The CDR3 sequence is 16 residues long. CDR3 region: CASRPRAGVSDNEQFF. Here the CDR3 DNA reads TGTGCCAGCAGACCCAGGGCGGGGGTGTCGGACAATGAGCAGTTCTTC.

The rearrangement links TRBV10-3 to TRBJ1-2; 8 bases are shared with TRBD1. With 5 bases clipped from V and 0 bases from J, the junction kept 5 bases outside the gene matches. Germline CDR1 is ENHRY and CDR2 is SYGVKD. The CDR3 spans 15 residues. CDR3 region: CAISNRGSSNYGYTF. CDR3 nucleotide sequence: TGTGCCATCAGTAACAGGGGGTCCTCTAACTATGGCTACACCTTC.

The chain couples TRBV25-1 to TRBJ2-7; the D gene is possibly TRBD2 (5 bases). Germline V gene data show CDR1 as MGHDK and CDR2 as SYGVNS. V lost 2 bases to trimming and J lost 2 bases, with 7 bases between them. The CDR3 spans 13 residues. The chain's CDR3 is CASSERGPYEQYF. The CDR3 nucleotides read TGTGCCAGCAGTGAACGGGGTCCCTACGAGCAGTACTTC.

The CDR3 DNA reads TGTGCCAGCAGCTTAGTCAGGGCATCCTACGAGCAGTACTTC. Protein product: CASSLVRASYEQYF. The chain recombines TRBV11-2 with TRBJ2-7; possible D gene TRBD1, 5 bases. Trimming shortened V by 1 base and J by 1 base, and 8 bases separated the two germline ends. CDR1 and CDR2 from the germline V gene are SGHAT and FQNNGV. The CDR3 spans 14 residues.

This clone has a handful of counts. This sample includes further DNA sequences coding for the same CDR3. The chain combines TRBV2 with TRBJ2-7, with D unresolved. V lost 6 bases and J lost 3, with 3 bases in between. CDR3 length equals 10 residues. Germline loops: CDR1 SNHLY, CDR2 FYNNEI. DNA of the CDR3: TGTGCCAGCAGCGACTACGAGCAGTACTTC. Translated, it gives CASSDYEQYF.

The chain is built from TRBV9 and TRBJ2-3, with D uncertain. Germline V lookup: CDR1 SGDLS, CDR2 YYNGEE. Between the trimmed V and J ends, which lost 0 bases and 1 base, there was a span of 6 bases. The CDR3 contains 14 residues. The CDR3 sequence: CASSVALGTDTQYF. The DNA for the CDR3 is TGTGCCAGCAGCGTAGCGCTTGGCACAGATACGCAGTATTTT. Filled out from reference TRBV9 and TRBJ2-3, the complete variable domain reads DSGVTQTPKHLITATGQRVTLRCSPRSGDLSVYWYQQSLDQGLQFLIQYYNGEERAKGNILERFSAQQFPDLHSELNLSSLELGDSALYFCASSVALGTDTQYFGPGTRLTVL.

The chain couples TRBV7-9 to TRBJ2-3, with TRBD1 as a possible D gene (5 bases). With 2 bases removed from V and 8 bases from J, the gap between germline ends came to 14 bases. In germline, CDR1 is SEHNR, CDR2 FQNEAQ (reference sequence). This CDR3 spans 14 amino acids. CDR3 bases: TGTGCCAGCAGCTTATTGAAAGGACAATCTACGCAGTATTTT. Translation gives CASSLLKGQSTQYF. The variable domain in full, with the rest retrieved from reference TRBV7-9 and TRBJ2-3, is DTGVSQNPRHKITKRGQNVTFRCDPISEHNRLYWYRQTLGQGPEFLTYFQNEAQLEKSRLLSDRFSAERPKGSFSTLEIQRTEQGDSAMYLCASSLLKGQSTQYFGPGTRLTVL.

J is TRBJ2-2 and V is TRBV4-3; D ambiguous. The germline gives CDR1 LGHNA, CDR2 YSLEER. V dropped 1 base and J dropped 5 bases, with 14 bases sitting between them. The CDR3 consists of 16 residues. CDR3: CASSQAVPNLTGELFF. CDR3 coding DNA: TGCGCCAGCAGCCAAGCGGTACCTAATCTTACCGGGGAGCTGTTTTTT.

The chain has TRBV27 and TRBJ1-4; D is possibly TRBD1 (5 bases). The CDR3 has 16 residues. The germline V gene encodes CDR1 MNHEY and CDR2 SMNVEV (reference sequence). V dropped 0 bases and J dropped 7 bases, with 15 bases sitting between them. CDR3 residues: CASSLSVAGMGEKLFF. CDR3 bases: TGTGCCAGCAGTTTATCAGTAGCAGGGATGGGTGAAAAACTGTTTTTT.

The chain recombines TRBV29-1 with TRBJ1-2, with 7 bases lining up with TRBD1. Germline CDR1 reads SQVTM; CDR2 reads ANQGSEA. The CDR3 sequence is 13 residues long. The V and J ends lost 4 bases and 4 bases, in that order; junction bases with no gene match: 6. The CDR3 DNA sequence: TGCAGCGTTGGGACAGGAGGTCTCTATGGCTACACCTTC. This translates into CSVGTGGLYGYTF.

This rearrangement joins TRBV5-4 to TRBJ2-7; 7 positions agree with TRBD1. J gave up 2 bases and V 4 bases, and 6 bases lay outside the gene matches. CDR1 and CDR2 (germline): SGHNT, YYREEE (reference sequence). CDR3 length: 14 residues. The DNA of the CDR3 is TGTGCCAGCAGCACCTTTGGGACAGCCTACGAGCAGTACTTC. Translating it yields CASSTFGTAYEQYF.

This clone was seen a single time. This chain uses TRBV5-4 with TRBJ2-4; tentative D call: TRBD1 (6 bases). Germline V gives CDR1 SGHNT, CDR2 YYREEE (reference sequence). V was shortened by 2 bases and J by 5 bases, with 11 bases between the two germline ends. The CDR3 loop spans 14 amino acids. CDR3 region: CASSFDRIQNIQYF. In DNA form, the CDR3 reads TGTGCCAGCAGCTTCGACAGGATCCAAAACATTCAGTACTTC.

The chain recombines TRBV7-9 with TRBJ2-5; TRBD2 agrees at 8 bases. Germline-derived CDR1 and CDR2 are SEHNR and FQNEAQ (reference sequence). V shed 9 bases and J 4 bases; nucleotides not matched to a gene: 13. The CDR3 has 15 amino acids. CDR3 in DNA: TGTGCCAGTAGCCCGGCCGGGAGGGGTAGAGAGACCCAGTACTTC. Its translation: CASSPAGRGRETQYF.

The genes are TRBV27 and TRBJ2-7; D not certain. Germline V gene sequence: CDR1 MNHEY, CDR2 SMNVEV (reference sequence). With 5 bases removed from V and 4 bases from J, the gap between germline ends came to 12 bases. The CDR3 runs to 13 residues. Here the CDR3 DNA reads TGTGCCAGCAGTCAAAGGGCCCCTTACGAGCAGTACTTC. This sequence encodes CASSQRAPYEQYF.

V usage is TRBV4-2 and J usage is TRBJ2-7, with 11 bases aligning to TRBD2. The germline CDR1 and CDR2 sequences are LGHNA and YNFKEQ. V shed 3 bases and J 3 bases; nucleotides not matched to a gene: 7. The CDR3 is 16 amino acids. The CDR3 coding sequence is TGTGCCAGCAGCCAGGAGGGACTAGCGGTTAACTACGAGCAGTACTTC. Its translation is CASSQEGLAVNYEQYF.

The chain has TRBV27 and TRBJ2-7; 9 bases align to TRBD1. The CDR3 totals 15 residues. The germline CDR1 and CDR2 sequences are MNHEY and SMNVEV (reference sequence). V lost 3 bases, J lost 5 bases, and 8 bases stayed unmatched. The CDR3 nucleotides are TGTGCCAGCAGTTTCGCTGGACAGGGGATGAACGAGCAGTACTTC. This encodes CASSFAGQGMNEQYF.